This entry lists 10 T cell receptor beta chains sequenced from one sample in a study of shared clonotypes between healthy human individuals. Profiling relied on immunoSEQ multiplex PCR, and the TCRdb table lists in-frame clones only, not all of them. The data contain approximately 500,000 clones, approximately 79% of them singletons. What was sequenced was PBMCs. The origin of the receptors is a woman in her thirties or forties in good health. Some clones in this sample may be carry-over from other donors' samples.

This chain links TRBV5-1 with TRBJ2-5; unclear D gene. Looked up from germline, CDR1 is SGHRS and CDR2 is YFSETQ. V was clipped by 2 bases and J by 3 bases, with 5 bases between them. CDR3 length equals 12 residues. The CDR3 reads CASSLNKETQYF. CDR3 nucleotides: TGCGCCAGCAGCTTAAATAAAGAGACCCAGTACTTC.

The rearrangement links TRBV7-6 to TRBJ2-7; the D gene is possibly TRBD2 (5 bases). CDR3 length: 17 residues. Trimming shortened V by 0 bases and J by 3 bases, and 18 bases separated the two germline ends. From germline, CDR1 is SGHVS and CDR2 FNYEAQ. Here the CDR3 reads CASSLASPAVVYYEQYF. For the CDR3, the DNA is TGTGCCAGCAGCTTAGCGTCCCCAGCGGTGGTTTACTACGAGCAGTACTTC.

This rearrangement joins TRBV28 to TRBJ1-3, with a tentative D call TRBD1 (5 bases). In germline, CDR1 is MDHEN, CDR2 SYDVKM. The CDR3 totals 17 residues. The V end was cut by 6 bases, the J end by 0 bases, with 18 bases between. The CDR3 region has the DNA TGTGCCAGCAGCACCCCTTCGACAGCTATCTCTGGAAACACCATATATTTT. Translated: CASSTPSTAISGNTIYF.

The chain combines TRBV7-9 with TRBJ2-1, with D unclear. V was cut by 5 bases and J by 2 bases, with 7 bases left in between. Germline V gene sequence: CDR1 SEHNR, CDR2 FQNEAQ (reference sequence). CDR3 length: 13 amino acids. CDR3 DNA sequence: TGTGCCAGCAGCGGGAACGCCTACAATGAGCAGTTCTTC. This translates into CASSGNAYNEQFF.

The chain links TRBV11-2 to TRBJ1-6, with D possibly TRBD1 on 6 matching bases. Trimming pared 3 bases from V and 9 bases from J, leaving 9 bases between. This CDR3 is built from 13 residues. From germline, CDR1 is SGHAT and CDR2 FQNNGV. CDR3 amino acids: CASSFEGGSPLHF. The CDR3, as DNA: TGTGCCAGCAGCTTTGAAGGGGGTTCACCCCTCCACTTT.

The chain couples TRBV20-1 to TRBJ2-7; D not resolved. The CDR3 runs 11 residues. V was clipped by 8 bases and J by 0 bases, with 8 bases between them. CDR1 is DFQATT, CDR2 SNEGSKA, per germline (reference sequence). The CDR3: CSTDNSYEQYF. As DNA, the CDR3 is TGCAGTACAGACAACTCCTACGAGCAGTACTTC.

The V and J genes are TRBV4-2 and TRBJ2-7; TRBD1 agrees at 7 bases. Germline trimming cut 1 base from V and 4 bases from J; bases unmatched to any gene: 7. The CDR3 spans 15 residues. Per the germline V gene, CDR1 is LGHNA and CDR2 is YNFKEQ. In nucleotides, the CDR3 is TGTGCCAGCAGCCAAGGGAAGGGGGCGCGGTACGAGCAGTACTTC. Its translation is CASSQGKGARYEQYF.

This clone was counted between two and nine times. This sequence joins TRBV29-1 and TRBJ1-1; D might be TRBD1 (5 bases). This CDR3 contains 15 residues. V shed 4 bases and J shed 0 bases, with 15 bases lying between them. Germline loops: CDR1 SQVTM, CDR2 ANQGSEA. The CDR3 region has the DNA TGCAGCGTTGGGCCGGGTTGGGGGATGAACACTGAAGCTTTCTTT. Protein product: CSVGPGWGMNTEAFF.

This chain uses TRBV4-3 with TRBJ2-7; D unclear. Germline assignment: CDR1 LGHNA and CDR2 YSLEER. CDR3 length equals 15 residues. Trimming left V 0 bases short and J 0 bases short, with 9 bases between. The CDR3 DNA reads TGCGCCAGCAGCCAAGACTATATTCTCTCCTACGAGCAGTACTTC. This sequence encodes CASSQDYILSYEQYF.

The chain joins TRBV27 to TRBJ1-2, with TRBD1 as a possible D gene (5 bases). V was pared by 5 bases and J by 3 bases, with 16 bases between. Germline CDR1 and CDR2: MNHEY and SMNVEV (reference sequence). The CDR3 totals 15 residues. The CDR3 nucleotides read TGTGCCAGCAGTCCGGGGCCACGGCGCGACTATGGCTACACCTTC. Residues: CASSPGPRRDYGYTF.